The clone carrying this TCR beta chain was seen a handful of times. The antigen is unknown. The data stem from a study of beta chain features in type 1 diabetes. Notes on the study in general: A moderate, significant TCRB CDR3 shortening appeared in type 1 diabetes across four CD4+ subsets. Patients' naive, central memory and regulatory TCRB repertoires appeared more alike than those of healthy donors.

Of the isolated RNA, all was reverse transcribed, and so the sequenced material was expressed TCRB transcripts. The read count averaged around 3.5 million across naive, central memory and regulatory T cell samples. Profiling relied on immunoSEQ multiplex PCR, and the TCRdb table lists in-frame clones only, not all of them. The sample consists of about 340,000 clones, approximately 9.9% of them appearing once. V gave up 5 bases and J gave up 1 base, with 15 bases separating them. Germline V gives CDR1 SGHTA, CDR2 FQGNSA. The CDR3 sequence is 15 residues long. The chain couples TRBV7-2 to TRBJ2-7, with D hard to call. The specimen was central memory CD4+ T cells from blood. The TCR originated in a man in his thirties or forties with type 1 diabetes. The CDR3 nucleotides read TGTGCCAGCAGCCGGGCCGTCGGGCCTTCCTACGAGCAGTACTTC. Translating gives CASSRAVGPSYEQYF. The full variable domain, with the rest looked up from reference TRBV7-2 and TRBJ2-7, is GAGVSQSPSNKVTEKGKDVELRCDPISGHTALYWYRQSLGQGLEFLIYFQGNSAPDKSGLPSDRFSAERTGGSVSTLTIQRTQQEDSAVYLCASSRAVGPSYEQYFGPGTRLTVT.